Described below is a single T cell receptor (beta chain) sequence and its context. This entry is derived from a study of blood T cell repertoires in COVID-19. The wider study: Sites in the United States, Italy and Spain provided acute and convalescent COVID-19 samples.

Germline V gene sequence: CDR1 KGHSH, CDR2 LQKENI. V lost 3 bases and J lost 4, with 18 bases in between. This CDR3 is 17 amino acids long. In the source study's methods: By means of reference gene primer amplification, nucleated cell counts were estimated. Generated by immunoSEQ multiplex PCR, the TCRdb table keeps only in-frame clones and is missing some. V and J calls plus clone size are reproduced from that table; the DNA served to infer D and trimming. The sample lists roughly 39,000 clones; 75% to 90% were seen once. What was sequenced was peripheral blood. The chain links TRBV18 to TRBJ1-4; no clear D gene. This receptor was taken from a man aged 25-40 years with active or convalescent COVID-19. As DNA, the CDR3 is TGTGCCAGCTCACCGGATCAGAGCAGGCCCGTTAATGAAAAACTGTTTTTT. Protein product: CASSPDQSRPVNEKLFF.